Presented here are 2 T cell receptor beta chains from one specimen sequenced in a study of cytomegalovirus exposure and HLA in healthy donors. The PCR employed 60 Vbeta primers together with 13 Jbeta primers. Assay: immunoSEQ multiplex PCR; the TCRdb copy retains only in-frame clones and omits some. The table lists around 120,000 clones, approximately 78% of them singletons. Sequences were obtained from PBMCs. These TCRs come from a woman aged 40 to 50 in good health and CMV-seropositive.

The chain carries TRBV19 and TRBJ2-3, with 7 bases aligning to TRBD2. The germline gives CDR1 LNHDA, CDR2 SQIVND (reference sequence). Losses at the gene ends were 2 bases for V and 0 bases for J; bases not matched to a gene: 5. This CDR3 spans 16 amino acids. CDR3 bases: TGTGCCAGTAGTATACTCGGGAGGAGTAGCACAGATACGCAGTATTTT. Translated: CASSILGRSSTDTQYF.

The chain employs TRBV18 and TRBJ2-2; no reliable D call. CDR3 length: 16 residues. The V gene's germline CDR1 is KGHSH and CDR2 LQKENI. Between the trimmed V and J ends, which lost 2 bases and 3 bases, there was a span of 13 bases. CDR3 coding DNA: TGTGCCAGCTCACCAAAGGCGCAGGATGACACCGGGGAGCTGTTTTTT. Its translation: CASSPKAQDDTGELFF.